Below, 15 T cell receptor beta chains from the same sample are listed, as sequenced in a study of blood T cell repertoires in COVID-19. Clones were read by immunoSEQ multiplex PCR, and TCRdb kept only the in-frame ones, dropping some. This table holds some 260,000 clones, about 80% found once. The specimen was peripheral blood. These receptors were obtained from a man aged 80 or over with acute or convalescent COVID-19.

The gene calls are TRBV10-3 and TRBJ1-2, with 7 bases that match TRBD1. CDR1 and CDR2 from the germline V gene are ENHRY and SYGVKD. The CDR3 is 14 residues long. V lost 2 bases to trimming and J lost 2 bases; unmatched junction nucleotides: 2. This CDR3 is CAISEPRGNYGYTF. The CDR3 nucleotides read TGTGCCATCAGTGAGCCCAGGGGGAACTATGGCTACACCTTC.

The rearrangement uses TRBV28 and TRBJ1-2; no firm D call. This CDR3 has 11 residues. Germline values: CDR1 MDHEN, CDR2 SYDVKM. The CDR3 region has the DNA TGTGGATCGCGCTCTAACTATGGCTACACCTTC. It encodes CGSRSNYGYTF.

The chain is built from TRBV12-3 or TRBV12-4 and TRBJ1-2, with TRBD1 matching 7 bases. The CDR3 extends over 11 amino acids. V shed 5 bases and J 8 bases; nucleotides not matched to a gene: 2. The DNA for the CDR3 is TGTGCCAGCAGTGACAGGGTCGGCTACACCTTC. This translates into CASSDRVGYTF.

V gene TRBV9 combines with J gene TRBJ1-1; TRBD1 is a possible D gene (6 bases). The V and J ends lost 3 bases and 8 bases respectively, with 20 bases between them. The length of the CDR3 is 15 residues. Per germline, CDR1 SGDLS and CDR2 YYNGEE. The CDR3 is CASSGTASSFGEAFF. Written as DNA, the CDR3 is TGTGCCAGCAGCGGGACAGCCTCTTCCTTTGGGGAAGCTTTCTTT. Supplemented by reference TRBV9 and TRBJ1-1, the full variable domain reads DSGVTQTPKHLITATGQRVTLRCSPRSGDLSVYWYQQSLDQGLQFLIQYYNGEERAKGNILERFSAQQFPDLHSELNLSSLELGDSALYFCASSGTASSFGEAFFGQGTRLTVV.

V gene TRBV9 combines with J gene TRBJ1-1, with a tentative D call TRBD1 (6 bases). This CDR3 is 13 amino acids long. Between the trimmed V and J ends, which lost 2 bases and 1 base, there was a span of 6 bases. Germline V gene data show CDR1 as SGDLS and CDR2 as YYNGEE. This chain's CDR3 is CASSVDRNTEAFF. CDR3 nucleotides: TGTGCCAGCAGCGTGGACAGGAACACTGAAGCTTTCTTT. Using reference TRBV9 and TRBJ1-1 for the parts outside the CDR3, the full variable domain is DSGVTQTPKHLITATGQRVTLRCSPRSGDLSVYWYQQSLDQGLQFLIQYYNGEERAKGNILERFSAQQFPDLHSELNLSSLELGDSALYFCASSVDRNTEAFFGQGTRLTVV.

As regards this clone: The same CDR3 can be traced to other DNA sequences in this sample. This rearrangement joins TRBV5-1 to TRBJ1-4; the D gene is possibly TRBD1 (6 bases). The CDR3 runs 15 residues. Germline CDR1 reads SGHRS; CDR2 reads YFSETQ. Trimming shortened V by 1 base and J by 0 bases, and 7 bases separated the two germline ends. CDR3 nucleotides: TGCGCCAGCAGCTTGCAGGGGTCAACTAATGAAAAACTGTTTTTT. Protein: CASSLQGSTNEKLFF.

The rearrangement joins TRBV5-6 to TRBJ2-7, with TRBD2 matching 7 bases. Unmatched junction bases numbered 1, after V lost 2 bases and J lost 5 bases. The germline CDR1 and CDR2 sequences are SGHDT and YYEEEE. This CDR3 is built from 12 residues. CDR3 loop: CASSFGRHEQYF. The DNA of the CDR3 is TGTGCCAGCAGCTTCGGGAGGCACGAGCAGTACTTC. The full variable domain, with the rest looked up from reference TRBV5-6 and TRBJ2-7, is DAGVTQSPTHLIKTRGQQVTLRCSPKSGHDTVSWYQQALGQGPQFIFQYYEEEERQRGNFPDRFSGHQFPNYSSELNVNALLLGDSALYLCASSFGRHEQYFGPGTRLTVT.

CDR3 sequence: CASSVWTSGSAGELFF. As DNA, the CDR3 is TGTGCCAGCAGCGTGTGGACTAGCGGGAGCGCCGGGGAGCTGTTTTTT. The J gene is TRBJ2-2, the V gene TRBV9, with 13 bases aligning to TRBD2. Germline trimming cut 2 bases from V and 6 bases from J; bases unmatched to any gene: 4. Germline V CDR1 and CDR2: SGDLS, YYNGEE. This CDR3 comprises 16 residues.

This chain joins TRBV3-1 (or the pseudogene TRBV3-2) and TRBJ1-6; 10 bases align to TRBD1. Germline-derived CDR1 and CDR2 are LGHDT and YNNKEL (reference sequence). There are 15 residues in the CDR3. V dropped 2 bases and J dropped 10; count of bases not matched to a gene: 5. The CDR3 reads CASSQRPGQGSPLHF. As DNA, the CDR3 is TGTGCCAGCAGCCAACGACCGGGACAGGGGTCACCCCTCCACTTT.

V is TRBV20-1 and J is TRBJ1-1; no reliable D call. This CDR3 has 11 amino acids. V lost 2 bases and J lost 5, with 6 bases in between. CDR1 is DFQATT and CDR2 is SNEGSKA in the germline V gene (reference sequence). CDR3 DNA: TGCAGTGCTAGAAGGGAGACTGAAGCTTTCTTT. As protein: CSARRETEAFF.

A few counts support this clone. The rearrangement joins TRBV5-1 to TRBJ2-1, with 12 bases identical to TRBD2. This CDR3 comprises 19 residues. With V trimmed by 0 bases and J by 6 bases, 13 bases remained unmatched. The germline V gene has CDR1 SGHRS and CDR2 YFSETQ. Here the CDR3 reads CASSLVTNRLAGVGNEQFF. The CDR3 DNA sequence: TGCGCCAGCAGCTTGGTAACTAACCGACTAGCGGGAGTGGGCAATGAGCAGTTCTTC.

The CDR3 is CASRLTSGINNEQFF. CDR3 nucleotides: TGTGCCAGCAGATTGACTAGCGGGATAAACAATGAGCAGTTCTTC. The V gene is TRBV6-5, the J gene TRBJ2-1, with 11 bases fitting TRBD2. CDR3 length equals 15 residues. Trimming removed 6 bases from V and 5 bases from J; junction bases left unmatched: 6. Germline CDR1 reads MNHEY; CDR2 reads SVGAGI.

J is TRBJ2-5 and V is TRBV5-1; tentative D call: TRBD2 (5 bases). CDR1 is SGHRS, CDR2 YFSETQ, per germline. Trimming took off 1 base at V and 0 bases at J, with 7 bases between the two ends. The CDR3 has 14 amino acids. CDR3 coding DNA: TGCGCCAGCAGCTTGTACGGGAACCAAGAGACCCAGTACTTC. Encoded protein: CASSLYGNQETQYF.

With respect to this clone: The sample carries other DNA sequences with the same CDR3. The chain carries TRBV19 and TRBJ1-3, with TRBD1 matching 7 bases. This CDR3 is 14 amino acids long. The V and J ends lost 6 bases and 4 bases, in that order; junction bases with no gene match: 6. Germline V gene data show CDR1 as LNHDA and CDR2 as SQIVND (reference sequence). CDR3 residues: CASSRQGSGNTIYF. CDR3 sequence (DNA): TGTGCCAGTAGCCGACAGGGATCAGGAAACACCATATATTTT.

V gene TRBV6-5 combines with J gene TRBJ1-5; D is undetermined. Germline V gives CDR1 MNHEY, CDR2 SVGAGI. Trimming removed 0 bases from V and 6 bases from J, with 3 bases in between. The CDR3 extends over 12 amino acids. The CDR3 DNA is TGTGCCAGCAGTTACTCCGGTCAGCCCCAGCATTTT. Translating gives CASSYSGQPQHF.